These 7 T cell receptor beta chains were sequenced from one sample in a study of sequential checkpoint blockade in melanoma. The method was immunoSEQ multiplex PCR; TCRdb's version includes in-frame clones alone and lacks a portion of them. The profile shows around 35,000 clones, roughly a third of them singletons. Stated treatment: randomized to nivolumab then ipilimumab (arm A) or the reverse (arm B). The starting material was tumor tissue (inferred from file names), obtained from a patient given nivolumab and ipilimumab in sequence. The source is a human donor with melanoma.

This clone was found a few times. The V call is TRBV19, the J call TRBJ1-1; D is unresolved. Trimming took off 1 base at V and 0 bases at J, with 3 bases between the two ends. Germline CDR1 and CDR2: LNHDA and SQIVND (reference sequence). The CDR3 length is 13 residues. The CDR3 DNA reads TGTGCCAGTAGTATAGGAGTGAACACTGAAGCTTTCTTT. Translating it yields CASSIGVNTEAFF.

This chain connects TRBV6-8 to TRBJ2-7, with 11 bases that match TRBD1. This CDR3 has 14 residues. Looked up from germline, CDR1 is MNHGY and CDR2 is SAAAGT. With V trimmed by 4 bases and J by 2 bases, 1 base remained unmatched. CDR3 residues: CASSWDRGTYEQYF. As DNA, the CDR3 is TGTGCCAGCAGTTGGGACAGGGGGACCTACGAGCAGTACTTC.

This clone was observed a few times. The chain employs TRBV6-7 and TRBJ2-4; a weak D match, TRBD1 (7 bases). Being an ORF, TRBV6-7 has a function that is uncertain. The CDR3 loop spans 18 amino acids. V was trimmed by 0 bases and J by 3 bases, leaving 18 bases between them. For the CDR3, the DNA is TGTGCCAGCAGTTACTCGCGTTCAGGGGGGTCCGACAAAAACATTCAGTACTTC. Translating gives CASSYSRSGGSDKNIQYF.

This clone was counted only a few times. CDR3 protein: CASSWKRSSYEQYF. In DNA form, the CDR3 reads TGTGCCAGCAGTTGGAAGCGGAGCTCCTACGAGCAGTACTTC. This chain joins TRBV6-8 and TRBJ2-7; D possibly corresponds to TRBD2 (5 bases). Trimming left V 4 bases short and J 0 bases short, with 10 bases between. The CDR3 length is 14 residues. Per the germline V gene, CDR1 is MNHGY and CDR2 is SAAAGT.

This clone has a handful of counts. The chain carries TRBV9 and TRBJ1-4; 10 nucleotides match TRBD1. The V segment lost 4 bases and the J segment 4 bases; nucleotides outside the gene matches: 7. Germline V gene data show CDR1 as SGDLS and CDR2 as YYNGEE. CDR3 length: 16 amino acids. The CDR3 sequence: CASSPGGQGVNEKLFF. As DNA, the CDR3 is TGTGCCAGCAGCCCCGGTGGACAGGGGGTTAATGAAAAACTGTTTTTT.

This chain links TRBV6-8 with TRBJ1-2; TRBD1 agrees at 9 bases. V shed 11 bases, J shed 4 bases, and the junction held 8 bases outside the gene matches. CDR1 and CDR2 (germline): MNHGY, SAAAGT. The CDR3 sequence is 13 residues long. The CDR3 loop is CALSAQGAYGYTF. The CDR3 region has the DNA TGTGCCTTATCAGCACAGGGGGCCTATGGCTACACCTTC.

V and J are TRBV10-1 and TRBJ2-2; no clear D gene. Germline assignment: CDR1 WNHNN and CDR2 SYGVQD (reference sequence). The CDR3 covers 11 residues. V lost 3 bases and J 7 bases, leaving 3 bases between the germline ends. CDR3 DNA sequence: TGCGCCAGCAGTGAAGGCGGGGAGCTGTTTTTT. Its translation: CASSEGGELFF.